This is a list of T cell receptor beta chains from one sample in a study of T cell responses to AZD1222 COVID-19 vaccine. Sequencing used immunoSEQ multiplex PCR; TCRdb keeps in-frame clones, though not all of them. Of 150,000 to 200,000 clones listed, nearly 95% are singletons. Sequencing used peripheral blood, obtained on day 0 of AZD1222 vaccination. The origin of the receptors is an adult in good health. CDR3s include the opening cysteine and the closing phenylalanine or tryptophan. Fields, in order: clone size, J gene, V gene, CDR3 protein. Part of the rows lack a size; the others show once, few, many or a class for expanded clones.

>once|TRBJ1-4|TRBV29-1
CSVEGPGEKLFF
>.|TRBJ1-1|TRBV3-1/TRBV3-2
CASSRPGKEAFF
>.|TRBJ2-7|TRBV11-3
CASSVQGSYEQYF
>.|TRBJ2-7|TRBV4-1
CASSQREQGIYEQYF
>.|TRBJ1-2|TRBV2
CASRDTGQTYGYTF
>.|TRBJ1-4|TRBV5-1
CASSLGQGSEKLFF
>.|TRBJ1-4|TRBV7-9
CASSDRGSNEKLFF
>.|TRBJ1-1|TRBV5-1
CASSPGTLSMNTEAFF
>.|TRBJ1-2|TRBV6-5
CASSYRDNYGYTF
>.|TRBJ1-1|TRBV19
CASSALNNFYTEAFF
>once|TRBJ2-3|TRBV7-3
CASSGTAAGDTQYF
>.|TRBJ1-5|TRBV2
CASSDDLEGPQHF
>.|TRBJ2-2|TRBV27
CASRPNSRGELFF
>.|TRBJ1-1|TRBV2
CASSPLGGPEAFF
>.|TRBJ2-5|TRBV2
CASSELGGPPGTQYF
>.|TRBJ2-7|TRBV6-5
CASSYLKAGLPYEQYF
>.|TRBJ1-2|TRBV14
CASSQVLLHTF
>.|TRBJ2-2|TRBV11-2
CASSLDWGRSQVNTGELFF
>.|TRBJ1-3|TRBV3-1/TRBV3-2
CASSPFTGGVGNTIYF
>once|TRBJ2-6|TRBV5-5
CASSNIHQSGANVLTF
>once|TRBJ2-2|TRBV7-2
CASSFLRGNTGELFF
>.|TRBJ1-5|TRBV12-3/TRBV12-4
CASSFGDGQPQHF
>.|TRBJ2-7|TRBV5-5
CASRGSTWGHSTYEQYF
>.|TRBJ2-5|TRBV30
CAWSGPVSATQYF
>.|TRBJ1-1|TRBV2
CASSQQGSADTEAFF
>.|TRBJ2-2|TRBV14
CASSQDPPGRKNTGELFF
>.|TRBJ1-1|TRBV7-9
CASSLGRPEAFF
>.|TRBJ2-1|TRBV9
CASSVGSNEQFF
>.|TRBJ2-7|TRBV6-6
CASSPGTGGPYEQYF
>.|TRBJ1-3|TRBV5-1
CASKTGISGNTIYF
>.|TRBJ2-7|TRBV4-2
CASSQGPGLAGGKDYEQYF
>.|TRBJ1-2|TRBV18
CASSVDGGYGYTF
>.|TRBJ1-2|TRBV19
CASSPQQGPPYYGYTF
>.|TRBJ2-5|TRBV3-1/TRBV3-2
CASSPRGEETQYF
>few|TRBJ1-1|TRBV7-9
CASSAYRGRNTEAFF
>.|TRBJ2-2|TRBV12-3/TRBV12-4
CASHRTNTGELFF
>.|TRBJ1-2|TRBV19
CASSMSQGIWRSHYGYTF
>.|TRBJ2-7|TRBV5-7
CASSPGQGDSYEQYF
>.|TRBJ2-1|TRBV6-5
CASSYSGGTGEQFF
>.|TRBJ2-1|TRBV21-1
CASSKARGAAHNEQFF
>.|TRBJ2-2|TRBV19
CASSSPDSRPGGLFF
>.|TRBJ2-6|TRBV6-2/TRBV6-3
CASSPLEFSGANVLTF
>.|TRBJ1-6|TRBV28
CASSLPQGLNSPLHF
>.|TRBJ2-2|TRBV4-2
CASSQGPSGVNTGELFF
>once|TRBJ1-6|TRBV10-3
CAIGKTGDYNSPLHF
>.|TRBJ2-2|TRBV28
CASRPGLANTGELFF
>.|TRBJ1-5|TRBV9
CASSATDRGREPQHF
>once|TRBJ2-3|TRBV5-4
CASSPGTSGGASTDTQYF
>.|TRBJ1-2|TRBV7-8
CASSFGAAYGYTF
>.|TRBJ2-2|TRBV29-1
CSVQFGSLGRANTGELFF
>.|TRBJ1-5|TRBV6-5
CASSYGQYSNQPQHF
>.|TRBJ2-3|TRBV14
CASSQRRGGERYPSTDTQYF